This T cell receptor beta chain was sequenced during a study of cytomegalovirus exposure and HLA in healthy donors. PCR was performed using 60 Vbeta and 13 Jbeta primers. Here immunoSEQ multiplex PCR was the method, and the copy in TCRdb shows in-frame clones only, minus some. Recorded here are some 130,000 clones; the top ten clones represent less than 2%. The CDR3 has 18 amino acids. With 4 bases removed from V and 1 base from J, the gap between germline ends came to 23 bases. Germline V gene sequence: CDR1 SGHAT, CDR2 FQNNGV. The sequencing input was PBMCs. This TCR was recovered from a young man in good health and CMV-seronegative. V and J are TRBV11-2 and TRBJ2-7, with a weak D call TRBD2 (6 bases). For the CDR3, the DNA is TGTGCCAGCAGCTCCCATAGTGTCAGGGACTGGGAATCCTACGAGCAGTACTTC. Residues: CASSSHSVRDWESYEQYF.